Each of the 27 T cell receptor beta chains below was sequenced from the same sample in a study of blood T cell repertoires in COVID-19. Using immunoSEQ multiplex PCR, the repertoire was profiled, and TCRdb retains in-frame clones only, with some absent. The sample holds 17,000 or so clones; 78% are singletons and the top ten take about 20%. The sample was peripheral blood. The receptors shown here come from a man between 60 and 75 years old with active or convalescent COVID-19.

Worth noting for this clone: Compared with germline, one end of the junction differs, possibly owing to a read error. The chain is built from TRBV19 and TRBJ1-2; D remains unclear. This CDR3 is 12 amino acids long. CDR1 is LNHDA, CDR2 SQIVND, per germline (reference sequence). Here the CDR3 DNA reads TGTGCCAGTAGTGGCCGAGGGCAGGCGGCCATCTTC. Amino acids: CASSGRGQAAIF.

In this sample, this clone turned up a few times. V is TRBV12-3 or TRBV12-4 and J is TRBJ2-7, with D perhaps matching TRBD2 (6 bases). This CDR3 is built from 12 residues. Trimming took 7 bases from V and 4 from J, leaving 11 bases between them. The CDR3 spells CASTVAGYEQYF. The CDR3 DNA reads as TGTGCCAGCACAGTCGCGGGGTACGAGCAGTACTTC.

This chain uses TRBV28 with TRBJ2-6, with no clear D. CDR3 length equals 12 residues. The V gene's germline CDR1 is MDHEN and CDR2 SYDVKM. Trimming removed 6 bases at V and 4 bases at J, with 4 bases between. CDR3 residues: CASRTGANVLTF. The DNA for the CDR3 is TGTGCCAGCAGAACAGGGGCCAACGTCCTGACTTTC.

The genes are TRBV6-2 or TRBV6-3 and TRBJ2-7; the match to TRBD1 covers 8 bases. V was pared by 4 bases and J by 4 bases, with 9 bases of the junction left unmatched. Germline CDR1 reads MNHEY; CDR2 reads SVGEGT. The CDR3 has 15 residues. The CDR3 here is CASSSPDRVNYEQYF. The CDR3, as DNA: TGTGCCAGCAGTTCCCCGGACAGGGTGAATTACGAGCAGTACTTC.

This clone was observed a few times. The chain uses TRBV9 and TRBJ2-7; D remains unclear. Trimming took 3 bases from V and 2 from J, leaving 12 bases between them. Germline V lookup: CDR1 SGDLS, CDR2 YYNGEE. The CDR3 has 14 amino acids. In DNA form, the CDR3 reads TGTGCCAGCAGCGGCAGCCTTACAGCCTACGAGCAGTACTTC. It is translated as CASSGSLTAYEQYF.

This rearrangement joins TRBV30 to TRBJ1-6; D unclear. Trimming took 0 bases from V and 5 from J, leaving 5 bases between them. Germline V gives CDR1 GTSNPN, CDR2 SVGIG (reference sequence). The length of the CDR3 is 13 residues. In DNA, the CDR3 is TGTGCCTGGAGTGTACAGAATAATTCACCCCTCCACTTT. It codes for CAWSVQNNSPLHF.

V usage is TRBV18 and J usage is TRBJ2-2, with 8 bases that match TRBD1. The CDR3 loop spans 14 amino acids. The V segment lost 5 bases and the J segment 1 base; nucleotides outside the gene matches: 0. Germline loops: CDR1 KGHSH, CDR2 LQKENI. As DNA, the CDR3 is TGTGCCAGCTCAGGGACAGGGAACACCGGGGAGCTGTTTTTT. Translating gives CASSGTGNTGELFF.

This chain joins TRBV11-2 and TRBJ1-1, with TRBD1 as a possible D gene (5 bases). The CDR3 contains 15 residues. Trimming pared 1 base from V and 7 bases from J, leaving 16 bases between. CDR1 and CDR2 from the germline V gene are SGHAT and FQNNGV. The CDR3 DNA follows: TGTGCCAGCAGCTTAGGATTGGGTCCGGGGGGTGAAGCTTTCTTT. It codes for CASSLGLGPGGEAFF.

The chain recombines TRBV9 with TRBJ2-6; 8 bases match TRBD1. V dropped 0 bases and J dropped 0; count of bases not matched to a gene: 5. Germline V gives CDR1 SGDLS, CDR2 YYNGEE. The CDR3 totals 18 residues. The CDR3 sequence: CASSVGGQAPSGANVLTF. The CDR3 DNA reads TGTGCCAGCAGCGTAGGGGGACAGGCACCCTCTGGGGCCAACGTCCTGACTTTC.

The rearrangement links TRBV5-1 to TRBJ2-7; 8 bases align to TRBD2. The ends lost 1 base at V and 4 bases at J; junction bases unmatched: 7. There are 15 residues in the CDR3. Germline CDR1 SGHRS, CDR2 YFSETQ. The CDR3 DNA reads as TGCGCCAGCAGCTTGAATCTCCAGCGGGAGTACGAGCAGTACTTC. Residues: CASSLNLQREYEQYF. Filled out from reference TRBV5-1 and TRBJ2-7, the complete variable domain reads KAGVTQTPRYLIKTRGQQVTLSCSPISGHRSVSWYQQTPGQGLQFLFEYFSETQRNKGNFPGRFSGRQFSNSRSEMNVSTLELGDSALYLCASSLNLQREYEQYFGPGTRLTVT.

This sequence joins TRBV4-1 and TRBJ1-2; D gene unclear. CDR1 and CDR2 from the germline V gene are MGHRA and YSYEKL. The CDR3 loop spans 15 amino acids. V lost 0 bases, J lost 2 bases, and 10 bases lay in between. The chain's CDR3 is CASSQEGRRNYGYTF. The CDR3 DNA sequence: TGCGCCAGCAGCCAAGAAGGTAGGCGGAACTATGGCTACACCTTC.

This clone was counted a few times. This chain links TRBV2 with TRBJ2-1; 14 bases agree with TRBD2. This CDR3 is 13 amino acids long. Germline CDR1 reads SNHLY; CDR2 reads FYNNEI. The ends lost 8 bases at V and 7 bases at J; junction bases unmatched: 1. The CDR3 is CASGTSGGNEQFF. CDR3 DNA: TGTGCCAGCGGGACTAGCGGGGGTAATGAGCAGTTCTTC. Full variable domain (outside the CDR3, taken from reference TRBV2 and TRBJ2-1): EPEVTQTPSHQVTQMGQEVILRCVPISNHLYFYWYRQILGQKVEFLVSFYNNEISEKSEIFDDQFSVERPDGSNFTLKIRSTKLEDSAMYFCASGTSGGNEQFFGPGTRLTVL.

This chain uses TRBV4-2 with TRBJ2-3; no definite D call. Germline-derived CDR1 and CDR2 are LGHNA and YNFKEQ. V was clipped by 3 bases and J by 6 bases, with 10 bases between them. CDR3 length: 13 residues. CDR3 sequence: CASSQERSDTQYF. The CDR3 nucleotides are TGTGCCAGCAGCCAGGAGCGCTCCGATACGCAGTATTTT.

The rearrangement uses TRBV7-2 and TRBJ2-2; 8 positions match TRBD2. Germline trimming cut 2 bases from V and 6 bases from J; bases unmatched to any gene: 8. Per the germline V gene, CDR1 is SGHTA and CDR2 is FQGNSA. This CDR3 comprises 16 residues. The CDR3 loop reads CASSLMTGRGAGELFF. The CDR3 DNA sequence: TGTGCCAGCAGCTTAATGACCGGGAGGGGTGCCGGGGAGCTGTTTTTT.

This sequence joins TRBV11-3 and TRBJ1-2; 7 bases align to TRBD1. Germline values: CDR1 SGHNT, CDR2 YENEEA. The CDR3 sequence is 19 residues long. V lost 5 bases, J lost 8 bases, and 26 bases stayed unmatched. DNA of the CDR3: TGTGCCAGCAGCAGAATGGAGGGTTACTTCGGAACAGGGGCTCAGGGCTACACCTTC. Its protein is CASSRMEGYFGTGAQGYTF.

J is TRBJ1-4 and V is TRBV6-5; 11 positions agree with TRBD1. Germline V gene sequence: CDR1 MNHEY, CDR2 SVGAGI. Trimming at V came to 6 bases and at J to 5 bases, leaving 5 bases not matched to a gene. This CDR3 is built from 15 residues. The CDR3 DNA is TGTGCCAGCAGGGACAGGGGGCTAGTGAATGAAAAACTGTTTTTT. Protein sequence: CASRDRGLVNEKLFF.

The V gene is TRBV5-1, the J gene TRBJ2-7, with 13 bases lining up with TRBD2. CDR1 and CDR2 (germline): SGHRS, YFSETQ. V was pared by 0 bases and J by 4 bases, with 10 bases of the junction left unmatched. This CDR3 spans 18 amino acids. CDR3 sequence (DNA): TGCGCCAGCAGCTTGGGGACTAGCGGGAGTAGCTTACGTTACGAGCAGTACTTC. Translated: CASSLGTSGSSLRYEQYF.

The chain links TRBV28 to TRBJ1-1; 7 nucleotides agree with TRBD1. J gave up 0 bases and V 8 bases, and 3 bases lay outside the gene matches. CDR1 is MDHEN, CDR2 SYDVKM, per germline. The length of the CDR3 is 13 residues. The CDR3 DNA follows: TGTGCCAGCGGGACAGTCATGAACACTGAAGCTTTCTTT. Its translation is CASGTVMNTEAFF.

This chain uses TRBV4-2 with TRBJ2-2, with TRBD2 as a possible D gene (5 bases). CDR1 LGHNA and CDR2 YNFKEQ come from the germline V gene. CDR3 length: 13 amino acids. V shed 4 bases and J shed 6 bases, with 9 bases lying between them. The CDR3 DNA reads TGTGCCAGCAGCCTTGCGGAGGCCGGGGAGCTGTTTTTT. The encoded protein is CASSLAEAGELFF.

The J gene is TRBJ1-2, the V gene TRBV19, with D possibly TRBD1 on 6 matching bases. Per the germline V gene, CDR1 is LNHDA and CDR2 is SQIVND (reference sequence). The V and J ends lost 3 bases and 6 bases respectively, with 17 bases between them. There are 15 residues in the CDR3. The CDR3 DNA reads TGTGCCAGTAGTATCGGGAACCGGGACATCCATGGCTACACCTTC. Protein: CASSIGNRDIHGYTF.

The chain combines TRBV15 with TRBJ2-7; 7 bases are shared with TRBD1. The CDR3 has 14 residues. The V and J ends lost 0 bases and 6 bases, in that order; junction bases with no gene match: 5. Germline V CDR1 and CDR2: LNHNV, YYDKDF (reference sequence). CDR3 loop: CATSRDRQGREQYF. CDR3 bases: TGTGCCACCAGCAGAGACCGACAGGGACGCGAGCAGTACTTC.

The gene calls are TRBV3-1 (or the pseudogene TRBV3-2) and TRBJ1-2; unclear D gene. The germline gives CDR1 LGHDT, CDR2 YNNKEL (reference sequence). The CDR3 is 13 amino acids. V was pared by 3 bases and J by 9 bases, with 14 bases between. CDR3 bases: TGTGCCAGCAGCCAGGAGGGATTTACCCGCTACACCTTC. As protein: CASSQEGFTRYTF.

By its share, this clone is medium-sized. The chain couples TRBV5-4 to TRBJ2-3; a weak D match, TRBD1 (5 bases). The CDR3 spans 13 residues. Germline-derived CDR1 and CDR2 are SGHNT and YYREEE (reference sequence). Trimming cost V 0 bases and J 4 bases, with 6 bases left between them. CDR3 coding DNA: TGTGCCAGCAGCTTGGAAGGGGCAGATACGCAGTATTTT. The encoded protein is CASSLEGADTQYF.

This clone came up a few times. The genes are TRBV19 and TRBJ2-1; 7 bases align to TRBD2. The CDR3 contains 15 residues. The germline CDR1 and CDR2 sequences are LNHDA and SQIVND (reference sequence). With 2 bases clipped from V and 7 bases from J, the junction kept 8 bases outside the gene matches. As DNA, the CDR3 is TGTGCCAGTAGTATATCGAGACTAGCAGCTAATGAGCAGTTCTTC. It is translated as CASSISRLAANEQFF.

This clone was seen just once. The CDR3, as DNA: TGTGCCACCTCAAGACTAGCCCACACCGGGGAGCTGTTTTTT. Its protein product is CATSRLAHTGELFF. The chain carries TRBV6-5 and TRBJ2-2; TRBD2 matches at 7 bases. V dropped 10 bases and J dropped 3; count of bases not matched to a gene: 8. Germline assignment: CDR1 MNHEY and CDR2 SVGAGI. This CDR3 has 14 amino acids.

The genes are TRBV13 and TRBJ1-5; the D gene is possibly TRBD1 (6 bases). CDR3 size: 14 residues. V shed 0 bases and J shed 6 bases, with 9 bases lying between them. Germline CDR1 is PRHDT and CDR2 is FYEKMQ (reference sequence). The CDR3 DNA reads TGTGCCAGCAGCTTAGGACAGGGCCGTCAGCCCCAGCATTTT. Its protein is CASSLGQGRQPQHF. Filled out from reference TRBV13 and TRBJ1-5, the complete variable domain reads AAGVIQSPRHLIKEKRETATLKCYPIPRHDTVYWYQQGPGQDPQFLISFYEKMQSDKGSIPDRFSAQQFSDYHSELNMSSLELGDSALYFCASSLGQGRQPQHFGDGTRLSIL.

The gene calls are TRBV6-5 and TRBJ1-6; 9 nucleotides match TRBD1. The J segment lost 10 bases and the V segment lost 8 bases, leaving 9 bases of the junction unmatched. CDR1 and CDR2 (germline): MNHEY, SVGAGI. The CDR3 totals 14 residues. This chain's CDR3 is CASRGGTGSSPLHF. The CDR3, as DNA: TGTGCCAGCCGCGGGGGGACAGGGTCCTCACCCCTCCACTTT.